This TCR beta chain was observed in a study of T cells in localized non-small cell lung cancer. Study-wide findings and caveats: Across samples, adjacent lung featured a median around 60 of the top 100 tumor clones. The tumor had only one region sequenced, so heterogeneity remains possible. The study linked higher blood T cell density to longer overall survival. Of the tissues analyzed, uninvolved adjacent lung showed maximal T cell clonality, greater than tumor.

The V gene's germline CDR1 is SQVTM and CDR2 ANQGSEA. The CDR3 extends over 12 amino acids. J lost 7 bases, V lost 5 bases, and 7 bases had no gene match. Worth noting for this clone: What it recognizes is unknown.

Sequencing was performed with immunoSEQ multiplex PCR; in TCRdb, only in-frame clones are kept and a portion is missing. This table has roughly 29,000 clones, around 81% appearing once. The TCR was taken from a man between 35 and 75 years old with stage III lung adenocarcinoma. The source was peripheral blood mononuclear cells, collected before any cancer treatment. The rearrangement joins TRBV29-1 to TRBJ2-5, with TRBD2 matching 7 bases. The CDR3 coding sequence is TGCAGCGTTTTGCGGGGGTTAGGGACCCAGTACTTC. Residues: CSVLRGLGTQYF.